Listed here are 26 T cell receptor beta chains from one sample, sequenced in a study of shared clonotypes between healthy human individuals. Terminally differentiated effector memory CD45RA+ cells were excluded from the naive CD8 cells, which were CD45RO-negative and positively selected for CCR7. Here immunoSEQ multiplex PCR was the method, and the copy in TCRdb shows in-frame clones only, minus some. Of approximately 2,000,000 clones listed, roughly 95% are singletons. Sequences were obtained from naive CD8+ T cells from PBMCs. The source of these receptors is a man in his late teens or twenties in good health. Some clones in this sample may be carry-over from other donors' samples.

The rearrangement uses TRBV6-1 and TRBJ2-7; possible D gene TRBD1, 5 bases. V was clipped by 2 bases and J by 5 bases, with 13 bases between them. The length of the CDR3 is 14 residues. CDR1 MNHNS and CDR2 SASEGT come from the germline V gene. This CDR3 reads CASSEIGARNEQYF. In nucleotides, the CDR3 is TGTGCCAGCAGTGAAATAGGGGCGAGGAACGAGCAGTACTTC.

This clone was seen a handful of times. The V gene is TRBV21-1, the J gene TRBJ1-1; no DNA check was done on the table's D call, TRBD1. TRBV21-1 constitutes a pseudogene. CDR3 length: 13 residues. CDR3 loop: CASSKGDRGKAFF. CDR3 nucleotides: TGTGCCAGCAGCAAAGGCGACAGGGGTAAAGCTTTCTTT.

V and J are TRBV7-9 and TRBJ2-7; TRBD1 aligns across 10 bases. This CDR3 has 16 residues. Trimming removed 4 bases from V and 3 bases from J; junction bases left unmatched: 9. Germline lookup yields CDR1 SEHNR and CDR2 FQNEAQ (reference sequence). The CDR3 sequence: CASSSRPGDRGYEQYF. In nucleotides, the CDR3 is TGTGCCAGCAGCTCCCGGCCCGGGGACAGGGGCTACGAGCAGTACTTC.

CDR3 DNA: TGTGCCAGCAGCTTAGGGGACAAGACCGGGGAGCTGTTTTTT. Protein sequence: CASSLGDKTGELFF. The chain couples TRBV7-9 to TRBJ2-2; a possible D gene is TRBD1 (6 bases). Germline CDR1 and CDR2: SEHNR and FQNEAQ (reference sequence). V was pared by 1 base and J by 5 bases, with 8 bases between. CDR3 length: 14 residues.

This clone has just one count. The chain employs TRBV29-1 and TRBJ1-3; TRBD1 matches 7 bases. The CDR3 sequence is 14 residues long. In germline, CDR1 is SQVTM, CDR2 ANQGSEA. Losses at the gene ends were 6 bases for V and 4 bases for J; bases not matched to a gene: 9. The CDR3 coding sequence is TGCAGCGTGGGGGTCAGGGGGTCAGGAAACACCATATATTTT. This translates into CSVGVRGSGNTIYF.

The rearrangement joins TRBV7-8 to TRBJ1-1; D gene unclear. Trimming took off 1 base at V and 11 bases at J, with 17 bases between the two ends. The CDR3 is 14 amino acids. CDR1 and CDR2 from the germline V gene are SGHVS and FQNEAQ. Here the CDR3 DNA reads TGTGCCAGCAGCTTAGTAGAGGGCGGCCTGAAGGCTTTCTTT. It translates to CASSLVEGGLKAFF.

This rearrangement joins TRBV10-1 to TRBJ2-5; 8 bases match TRBD1. The CDR3 is 14 amino acids. Per the germline V gene, CDR1 is WNHNN and CDR2 is SYGVQD (reference sequence). The CDR3 DNA reads TGCGCTACGAGTAGGACAGGGCGACAAGAGACCCAGTACTTC. Translation gives CATSRTGRQETQYF.

Worth noting for this clone: The identical CDR3 is also encoded by other nucleotide sequences in the sample. The chain carries TRBV4-3 and TRBJ2-1; 7 bases are a match to TRBD1. Looked up from germline, CDR1 is LGHNA and CDR2 is YSLEER. The V and J ends lost 2 bases and 8 bases, in that order; junction bases with no gene match: 6. The length of the CDR3 is 14 residues. The chain's CDR3 is CASSQRQGVDEQFF. The CDR3 nucleotides read TGCGCCAGCAGCCAACGGCAGGGGGTGGATGAGCAGTTCTTC.

The chain employs TRBV5-1 and TRBJ2-4; TRBD1 agrees at 9 bases. Germline V gene data show CDR1 as SGHRS and CDR2 as YFSETQ. The CDR3 spans 19 residues. V was pared by 0 bases and J by 0 bases, with 10 bases of the junction left unmatched. The CDR3 region has the DNA TGCGCCAGCAGCTTGGTGACCGGGACAGGGATTCTAGCCAAAAACATTCAGTACTTC. This encodes CASSLVTGTGILAKNIQYF.

CDR3: CASSTARTGTSGNTIYF. The CDR3 DNA reads as TGTGCCAGCAGCACGGCTAGGACAGGGACGTCCGGAAACACCATATATTTT. The chain links TRBV5-5 to TRBJ1-3, with 8 bases that match TRBD1. Germline V gives CDR1 SGHKS, CDR2 YYEKEE (reference sequence). The V segment lost 4 bases and the J segment 4 bases; nucleotides outside the gene matches: 13. The CDR3 has 17 residues.

The chain is built from TRBV13 and TRBJ1-2; no clear D gene. The V gene's germline CDR1 is PRHDT and CDR2 FYEKMQ (reference sequence). This CDR3 is 15 amino acids long. Trimming removed 5 bases from V and 4 bases from J, with 17 bases in between. Here the CDR3 DNA reads TGTGCCAGCAGCCCACGGCTGGGATTTCTCTATGGCTACACCTTC. Translated, it gives CASSPRLGFLYGYTF.

The chain has TRBV5-1 and TRBJ1-1, with 8 bases that match TRBD1. This CDR3 is 13 amino acids long. V gave up 3 bases and J gave up 5 bases; unmatched junction bases: 3. Germline CDR1 reads SGHRS; CDR2 reads YFSETQ. The DNA of the CDR3 is TGCGCCAGCAGCTACACAGGGGGTACTGAAGCTTTCTTT. This translates into CASSYTGGTEAFF.

This chain connects TRBV6-1 to TRBJ1-2, with a tentative D call TRBD1 (5 bases). V was clipped by 2 bases and J by 8 bases, with 15 bases between them. The CDR3 consists of 14 residues. CDR1 MNHNS and CDR2 SASEGT come from the germline V gene. CDR3 bases: TGTGCCAGCAGTGAAATTGTGGAGGGGTTCGGCTACACCTTC. Translating gives CASSEIVEGFGYTF.

V gene TRBV10-2 combines with J gene TRBJ2-2, with a tentative D call TRBD2 (6 bases). The germline gives CDR1 WSHSY, CDR2 SAAADI. The CDR3 extends over 13 amino acids. Trimming stripped 4 bases from V and 6 bases from J, with 9 bases between. This CDR3 is CASSAGGAGELFF. DNA of the CDR3: TGCGCCAGCAGTGCCGGCGGGGCCGGGGAGCTGTTTTTT.

The J gene is TRBJ1-1, the V gene TRBV7-8; TRBD1 is a possible D gene (5 bases). Germline V CDR1 and CDR2: SGHVS, FQNEAQ. The CDR3 length is 15 residues. The ends were cut back, 7 bases at V and 4 bases at J, with 19 bases in the middle. CDR3 amino acids: CASTDRGGMGTEAFF. The DNA of the CDR3 is TGTGCCAGCACCGATCGGGGGGGGATGGGCACTGAAGCTTTCTTT.

The chain links TRBV6-6 to TRBJ2-7; D is unclear. CDR1 MNHNY and CDR2 SVGAGI come from the germline V gene (reference sequence). V was pared by 6 bases and J by 7 bases, with 16 bases between. This CDR3 comprises 13 residues. In nucleotides, the CDR3 is TGTGCCAGCAGCTTCGGTGTCAGTGCGGAGCAGTACTTC. Translating it yields CASSFGVSAEQYF.

This chain connects TRBV30 to TRBJ1-1; maybe TRBD1 (5 bases). CDR1 and CDR2 (germline): GTSNPN, SVGIG (reference sequence). This CDR3 comprises 12 residues. The CDR3 DNA follows: TGTGGGGGGGAAGCTTTGGGCACTGAAGCTTTCTTT. It specifies CGGEALGTEAFF.

The chain links TRBV5-5 to TRBJ2-5; D might be TRBD1 (6 bases). V shed 0 bases and J shed 0 bases, with 9 bases lying between them. The length of the CDR3 is 15 residues. Germline V gene lookup returns CDR1 SGHKS and CDR2 YYEKEE (reference sequence). CDR3 DNA sequence: TGTGCCAGCAGCTTGGCCGACAGGTACCAAGAGACCCAGTACTTC. It translates to CASSLADRYQETQYF. Full variable domain (outside the CDR3, taken from reference TRBV5-5 and TRBJ2-5): DAGVTQSPTHLIKTRGQQVTLRCSPISGHKSVSWYQQVLGQGPQFIFQYYEKEERGRGNFPDRFSARQFPNYSSELNVNALLLGDSALYLCASSLADRYQETQYFGPGTRLLVL.

The rearrangement links TRBV9 to TRBJ2-7; the D gene is possibly TRBD1 (6 bases). The CDR3 is 18 amino acids. V was trimmed by 3 bases and J by 0 bases, leaving 22 bases between them. Germline V CDR1 and CDR2: SGDLS, YYNGEE. Here the CDR3 DNA reads TGTGCCAGCAGCGCGCGACGGACAGAGGGTCCCTACTCCTACGAGCAGTACTTC. This gives the protein CASSARRTEGPYSYEQYF. Filled out from reference TRBV9 and TRBJ2-7, the complete variable domain reads DSGVTQTPKHLITATGQRVTLRCSPRSGDLSVYWYQQSLDQGLQFLIQYYNGEERAKGNILERFSAQQFPDLHSELNLSSLELGDSALYFCASSARRTEGPYSYEQYFGPGTRLTVT.

The table lists this clone with a few counts. J is TRBJ1-5 and V is TRBV4-1, with a possible D match to TRBD1 (5 bases). Germline V gene sequence: CDR1 MGHRA, CDR2 YSYEKL. V lost 4 bases and J 6 bases, leaving 13 bases between the germline ends. The CDR3 contains 14 residues. The CDR3 region is CASSLVGEGQPQHF. The CDR3 DNA sequence: TGCGCCAGCAGCCTTGTGGGGGAAGGTCAGCCCCAGCATTTT.

This clone has just one count. The CDR3 sequence: CASSFRGRTSVDTQYF. The CDR3 DNA follows: TGCGCCAGCAGCTTTCGGGGGAGGACGAGTGTAGATACGCAGTATTTT. J is TRBJ2-3 and V is TRBV5-1; a possible D gene is TRBD2 (6 bases). The CDR3 has 16 amino acids. V lost 2 bases and J 5 bases, leaving 18 bases between the germline ends. CDR1 and CDR2 (germline): SGHRS, YFSETQ.

This clone appeared a single time. The V gene is TRBV18, the J gene TRBJ2-5; D is perhaps TRBD1 (5 bases). The CDR3 is 14 amino acids. Trimming pared 8 bases from V and 5 bases from J, leaving 18 bases between. Germline V gene lookup returns CDR1 KGHSH and CDR2 LQKENI. The CDR3 loop is CASQLDRYRETQYF. CDR3 in DNA: TGTGCCAGCCAATTGGACCGATACAGGGAGACCCAGTACTTC. The variable domain in full, with the rest retrieved from reference TRBV18 and TRBJ2-5, is NAGVMQNPRHLVRRRGQEARLRCSPMKGHSHVYWYRQLPEEGLKFMVYLQKENIIDESGMPKERFSAEFPKEGPSILRIQQVVRGDSAAYFCASQLDRYRETQYFGPGTRLLVL.

J is TRBJ2-1 and V is TRBV19; TRBD2 matches 8 bases. CDR1 LNHDA and CDR2 SQIVND come from the germline V gene (reference sequence). Trimming cost V 7 bases and J 3 bases; bases outside gene matches: 5. The CDR3 length is 14 residues. CDR3 sequence (DNA): TGTGCCAGTAATGCGGGAGGCTACTACAATGAGCAGTTCTTC. Residues: CASNAGGYYNEQFF.

The rearrangement uses TRBV13 and TRBJ2-7; D perhaps matches TRBD2 (7 bases). The germline V gene has CDR1 PRHDT and CDR2 FYEKMQ (reference sequence). Trimming cost V 5 bases and J 3 bases, with 17 bases left between them. The CDR3 is 15 amino acids. The CDR3 nucleotides read TGTGCCAGCAGCCAAGGGGGTAGCGGGCTCTACGAGCAGTACTTC. Protein sequence: CASSQGGSGLYEQYF.

The chain joins TRBV28 to TRBJ1-5, with D perhaps TRBD1 (5 bases). V lost 10 bases and J lost 3, with 19 bases in between. The CDR3 is made up of 15 amino acids. Looked up from germline, CDR1 is MDHEN and CDR2 is SYDVKM. The CDR3: CATHQPTGVNQPQHF. Written as DNA, the CDR3 is TGTGCCACCCACCAACCCACAGGAGTCAATCAGCCCCAGCATTTT.

In this sample, this clone turned up once. The rearrangement links TRBV9 to TRBJ2-6; D may match TRBD1 or TRBD2 (5 bases each). Trimming left V 0 bases short and J 0 bases short, with 16 bases between. The germline V gene encodes CDR1 SGDLS and CDR2 YYNGEE. This CDR3 contains 19 residues. CDR3 DNA: TGTGCCAGCAGCGTAGCTACGGGACCCCCCTTCTCTGGGGCCAACGTCCTGACTTTC. Its translation is CASSVATGPPFSGANVLTF.